Given below is one TCR beta chain in context. The sample originates from a study of T cells in localized non-small cell lung cancer. Sequencing used immunoSEQ multiplex PCR; TCRdb keeps in-frame clones, though not all of them. This table has around 25,000 clones, 70% to 90% appearing once. This CDR3 has 12 amino acids. Germline-derived CDR1 and CDR2 are ENHRY and SYGVKD. With 3 bases removed from V and 11 bases from J, the gap between germline ends came to 11 bases. This material consisted of peripheral blood, taken before any cancer treatment. The rearrangement links TRBV10-3 to TRBJ1-3, with D possibly TRBD1 on 5 matching bases. This TCR came from an older male donor with stage II squamous cell lung carcinoma. The CDR3 sequence is CAISDSGPSIYF. CDR3 nucleotides: TGTGCCATCAGTGACTCGGGACCCTCCATATATTTT.